The clone carrying this T cell receptor (beta chain) turned up a few times. Antigen unknown. The sample belongs to a study of CD8 T cells in ankylosing spondylitis. Whole-study results and caveats: Clones linked with disease were CD8+ and fairly uncommon in the peripheral blood.

The junction had 8 bases not matched to a gene; V was cut back by 3 bases and J by 5 bases. The CDR3 has 15 residues. Germline lookup yields CDR1 SGDLS and CDR2 YYNGEE. TCRdb reprocessed the 5' RACE reads via MiXCR and lists one record per CDR3 protein. The sample has roughly 180,000 distinct CDR3 sequences, 9.8% seen once; the top ten hold over 13%. The receptor comes from a female donor with ankylosing spondylitis or in good health (not recorded which). The V call is TRBV9, the J call TRBJ2-5, with 9 bases aligning to TRBD2. Source material: blood, either unsorted or a sorted T cell fraction (not recorded which). The CDR3, as DNA: TGTGCCAGCAGCGCCGGTAGCGGGAGACAGGAGACCCAGTACTTC. It translates to CASSAGSGRQETQYF.